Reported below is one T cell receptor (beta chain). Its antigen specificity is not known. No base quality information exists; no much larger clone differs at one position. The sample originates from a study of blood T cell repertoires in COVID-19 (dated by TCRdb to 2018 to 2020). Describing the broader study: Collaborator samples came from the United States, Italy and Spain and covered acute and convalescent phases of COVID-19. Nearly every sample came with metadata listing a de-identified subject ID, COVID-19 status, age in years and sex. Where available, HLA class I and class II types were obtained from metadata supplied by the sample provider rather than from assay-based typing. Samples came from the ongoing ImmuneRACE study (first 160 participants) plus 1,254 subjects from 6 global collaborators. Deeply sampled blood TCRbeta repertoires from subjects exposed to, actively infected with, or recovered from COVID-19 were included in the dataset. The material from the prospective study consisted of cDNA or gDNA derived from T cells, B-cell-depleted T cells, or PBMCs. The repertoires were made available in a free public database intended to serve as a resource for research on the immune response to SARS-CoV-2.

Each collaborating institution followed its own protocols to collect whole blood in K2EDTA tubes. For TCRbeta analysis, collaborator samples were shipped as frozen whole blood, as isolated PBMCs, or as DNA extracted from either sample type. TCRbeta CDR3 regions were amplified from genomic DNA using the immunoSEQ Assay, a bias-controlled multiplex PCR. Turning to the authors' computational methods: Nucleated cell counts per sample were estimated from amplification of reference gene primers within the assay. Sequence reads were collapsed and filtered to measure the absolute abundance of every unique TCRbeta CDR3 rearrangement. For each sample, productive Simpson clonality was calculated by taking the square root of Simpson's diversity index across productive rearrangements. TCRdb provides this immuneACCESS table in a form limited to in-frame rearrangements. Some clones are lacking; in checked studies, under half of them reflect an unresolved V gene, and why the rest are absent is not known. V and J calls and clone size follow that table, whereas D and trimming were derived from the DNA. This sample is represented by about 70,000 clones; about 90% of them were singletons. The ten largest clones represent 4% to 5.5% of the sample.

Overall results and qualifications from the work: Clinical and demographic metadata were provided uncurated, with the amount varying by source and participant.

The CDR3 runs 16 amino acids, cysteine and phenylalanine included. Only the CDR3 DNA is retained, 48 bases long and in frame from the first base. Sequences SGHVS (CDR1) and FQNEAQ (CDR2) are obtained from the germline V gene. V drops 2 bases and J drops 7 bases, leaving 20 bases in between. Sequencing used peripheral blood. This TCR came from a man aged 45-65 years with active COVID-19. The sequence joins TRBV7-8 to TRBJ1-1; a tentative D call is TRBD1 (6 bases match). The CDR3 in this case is CASSLPTGGGWGEAFF. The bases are TGTGCCAGCAGCTTACCCACGGGGGGGGGCTGGGGTGAAGCTTTCTTT.